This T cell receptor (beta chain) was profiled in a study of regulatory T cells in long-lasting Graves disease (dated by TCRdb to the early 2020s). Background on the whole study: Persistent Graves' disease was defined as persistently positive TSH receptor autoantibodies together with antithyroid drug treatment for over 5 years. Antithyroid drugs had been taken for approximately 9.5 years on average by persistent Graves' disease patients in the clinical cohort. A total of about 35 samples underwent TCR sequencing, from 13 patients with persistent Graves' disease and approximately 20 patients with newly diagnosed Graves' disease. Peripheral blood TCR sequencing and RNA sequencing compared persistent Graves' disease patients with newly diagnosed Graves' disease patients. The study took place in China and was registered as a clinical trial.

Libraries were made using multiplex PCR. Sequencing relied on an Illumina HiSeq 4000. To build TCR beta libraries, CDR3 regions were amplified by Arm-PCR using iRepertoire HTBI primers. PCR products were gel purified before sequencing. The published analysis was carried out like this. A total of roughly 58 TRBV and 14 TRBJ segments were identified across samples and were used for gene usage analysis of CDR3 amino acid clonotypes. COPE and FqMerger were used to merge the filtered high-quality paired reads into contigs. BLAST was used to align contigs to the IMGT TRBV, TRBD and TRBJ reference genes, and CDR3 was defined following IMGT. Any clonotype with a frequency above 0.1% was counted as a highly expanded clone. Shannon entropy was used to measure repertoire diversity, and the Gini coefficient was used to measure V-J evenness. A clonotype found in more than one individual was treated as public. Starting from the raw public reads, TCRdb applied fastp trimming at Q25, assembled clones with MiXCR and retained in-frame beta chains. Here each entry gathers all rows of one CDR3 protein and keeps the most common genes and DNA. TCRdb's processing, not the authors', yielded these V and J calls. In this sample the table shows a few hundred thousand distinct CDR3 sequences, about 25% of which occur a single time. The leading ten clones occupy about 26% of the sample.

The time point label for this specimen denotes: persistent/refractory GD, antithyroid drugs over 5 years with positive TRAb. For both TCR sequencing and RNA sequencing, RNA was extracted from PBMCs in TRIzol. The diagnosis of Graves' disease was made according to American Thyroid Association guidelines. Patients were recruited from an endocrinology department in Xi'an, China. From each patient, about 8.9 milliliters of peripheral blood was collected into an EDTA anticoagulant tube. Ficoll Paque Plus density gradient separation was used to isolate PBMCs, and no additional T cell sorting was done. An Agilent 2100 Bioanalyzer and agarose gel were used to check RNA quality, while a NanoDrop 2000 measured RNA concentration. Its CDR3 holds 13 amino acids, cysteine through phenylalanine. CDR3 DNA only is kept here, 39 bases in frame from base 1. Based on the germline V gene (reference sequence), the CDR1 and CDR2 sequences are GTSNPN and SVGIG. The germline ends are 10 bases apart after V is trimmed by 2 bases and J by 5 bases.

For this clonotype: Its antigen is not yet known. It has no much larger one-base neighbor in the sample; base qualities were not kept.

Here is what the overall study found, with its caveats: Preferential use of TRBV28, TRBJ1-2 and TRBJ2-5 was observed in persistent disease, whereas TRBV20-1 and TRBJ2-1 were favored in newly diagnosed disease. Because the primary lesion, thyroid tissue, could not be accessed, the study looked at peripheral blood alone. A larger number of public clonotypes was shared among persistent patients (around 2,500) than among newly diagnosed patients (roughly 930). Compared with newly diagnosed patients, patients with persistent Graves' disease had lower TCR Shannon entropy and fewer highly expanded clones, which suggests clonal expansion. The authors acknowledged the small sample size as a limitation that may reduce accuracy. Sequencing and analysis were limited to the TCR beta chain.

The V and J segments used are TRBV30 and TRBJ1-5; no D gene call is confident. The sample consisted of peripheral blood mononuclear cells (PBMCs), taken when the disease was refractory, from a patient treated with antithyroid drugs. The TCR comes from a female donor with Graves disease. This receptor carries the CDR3 CAWSREGDQPQHF. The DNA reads TGTGCCTGGAGTCGGGAAGGTGATCAGCCCCAGCATTTT.